This T cell receptor beta chain was captured by sequencing in a study of CD8+ T cells in alopecia areata (dated by TCRdb to between 2017 and 2018). With regard to the full study: Treated patients were enrolled in an open-label pilot trial of oral tofacitinib, 5 to 10 mg twice daily, for moderate-to-severe alopecia areata. Amplification of TCRbeta CDR3 regions was done by immunoSEQ multiplex PCR using 35 Vbeta forward primers and 13 Jbeta reverse primers. The study used high-throughput TCRbeta sequencing to examine T cell clonal expansion in alopecia areata, in both the C3H/HeJ mouse model and human patients. In humans, TCRbeta sequencing was performed on scalp tissue and on sorted CD4+ and CD8+ peripheral blood T cells from healthy controls and from patients with patchy or totalis/universalis alopecia areata. Tofacitinib was given for 6 to 18 months, followed by 6 months of follow-up off drug to assess delayed response and recurrence. Biopsies were taken from tofacitinib-treated patients at baseline and at 4 and 24 weeks of treatment, and a later scalp biopsy was taken in several of the tofacitinib-treated patients. RNA was extracted with the PAXgene miRNA kit for fixed scalp, the miRNeasy kit for PBMCs, and the RNeasy kit for mouse skin. Scalp clonality was compared across normal scalp (n=4), patchy alopecia areata scalp (n=8), and alopecia totalis/universalis scalp (n=8). The paper as a whole reports these results and caveats: Compared with normal scalp, lesional scalp, particularly in alopecia totalis/universalis, had higher clonality and more expanded CD8+ clones, which suggests antigenic drive. Compared with mice, TCR sequences shared between patients were less clear, possibly partly because of HLA diversity across the patient population. Resident alphabeta T cells in normal human skin are also sequenced, complicating scalp TCR repertoire analysis, unlike mouse skin dominated by gammadelta T cells.

The time point tag for this specimen amounts to: baseline before oral tofacitinib. Lesional scalp punch biopsies and peripheral blood were obtained from alopecia areata patients. PBMCs were isolated by density centrifugation and stained for CD3, CD4 and CD8, and CD4+ and CD8+ T cells were sorted on a FACSAria. As for this clone: Its antigen is not yet known. Base qualities are missing; no much larger clone stands one base away.

Sequences SQVTM (CDR1) and ANQGSEA (CDR2) are obtained from the germline V gene. V loses 6 bases of germline sequence and J loses 0 bases, and the interval between the two ends is 12 bases. Including cysteine and phenylalanine, the CDR3 has 13 amino acids. Solely the CDR3 DNA is kept, with 39 bases framed from the first base. The library was made by the immunoSEQ multiplex PCR assay. RNA was extracted from all samples and reverse transcribed into cDNA as template for TCR sequencing. First-strand cDNA was synthesized with SuperScript III using a 2:1 mix of oligo-dT and random hexamers. A synthetic immune receptor repertoire was used to measure amplification bias, and any remaining bias was corrected computationally. As for the original processing: Raw reads were preprocessed to remove errors, and CDR3 was defined by IMGT conventions from the conserved cysteine to phenylalanine. To get clonality, Shannon entropy was normalized by log2 of the number of productive unique TCRs and the result was subtracted from 1. CD4 or CD8 identity of scalp clones was inferred by cross-referencing scalp TCRbeta sequences with sorted blood CD4 and CD8 repertoires. Drawn from immuneACCESS, this table holds only the in-frame rearrangements with V and J called that TCRdb kept. Clones are partly lost; checked studies trace under half to an unresolved V gene and leave the rest unexplained. V and J calls and clone size follow that table, whereas D and trimming were derived from the DNA. The sample contains approximately 59,000 clones, around 49% of them found a single time. 15% to 20% of the sample is held by the ten biggest clonotypes.

The receptor's source is a human donor with alopecia areata. This specimen was CD8+ T cells sorted from blood, taken at week 0. The V and J genes are TRBV29-1 and TRBJ2-7; perhaps TRBD1 is the D gene, with 5 bases matching. The nucleotides read TGCAGCGTCGGCGCAGGGTACTCCTACGAGCAGTACTTC. Its product reads: CSVGAGYSYEQYF.